This T cell receptor beta chain is from a study of T cell responses to AZD1222 COVID-19 vaccine. Findings and limits, study-wide: Among spike-specific TCRs, nearly half reportedly target unmutated variant regions. At study baseline, merely more than 5 AZD1222 recipients were seropositive. After the peak T cell response, and only then, were repertoires sampled. Dominant at 160-218 and 743-854, vaccine-associated CD4 TCRs also spanned spike.

In the case of this clone: Antigen: not known.

Germline CDR1 MNHEY, CDR2 SMNVEV (reference sequence). The CDR3 is 17 residues long. V shed 0 bases and J shed 0 bases, with 9 bases lying between them. TCRdb keeps only in-frame clones here, not all; method: immunoSEQ multiplex PCR. The data show around 130,000 clones, about nine tenths seen once. The sample consisted of peripheral blood, taken 28 days after the second dose of the MenACWY control vaccine. The gene calls are TRBV27 and TRBJ1-6, with D possibly TRBD1 on 5 matching bases. The receptor was isolated from an adult who received the MenACWY meningococcal vaccine as a control. CDR3 DNA sequence: TGTGCCAGCAGTTTATCGGCAGGGAGCTCCTATAATTCACCCCTCCACTTT. It codes for CASSLSAGSSYNSPLHF.